This entry features one T cell receptor (beta chain) sequence. Its antigen is unidentified. The germline CDR1 and CDR2 sequences are MNHEY and SMNVEV (reference sequence). J lost 0 bases, V lost 8 bases, and 3 bases had no gene match. This CDR3 is 14 amino acids long. Naive-designated CD8 cells lacked CD45RO, were positively enriched for CCR7, and omitted terminally differentiated effector memory CD45RA+ cells. The sample originates from a study of shared clonotypes between healthy human individuals. TCRdb's copy holds only in-frame clones and misses some; the assay was immunoSEQ multiplex PCR. The profile shows some 2 million clones, 85% to 95% of them singletons. Study findings and constraints: With few donors, the genetic and exposure-history diversity represented was limited. It was expected that sequencing depth would affect clonotype sharing among donors. When naive CD4 clonotypes were compared across several donors, about 4.9% were shared.

This receptor was obtained from a man younger than 30 in good health. Sequencing used naive CD8+ T cells sorted from blood. The chain recombines TRBV27 with TRBJ2-1; 8 nucleotides line up with TRBD2. CDR3 region: CASGTSGSYNEQFF. For the CDR3, the DNA is TGTGCCAGCGGAACTAGCGGCTCCTACAATGAGCAGTTCTTC.